This T cell receptor beta chain emerged from a study of cytomegalovirus exposure and HLA in healthy donors (dated by TCRdb to the late 2010s). Concerning the study at large: An earlier analysis of roughly 500 of the donors reported about 290 Gb of sequence data and some 100 million unique TCR beta sequences from 150 million to 200 million T cells. Every discovery cohort repertoire had been produced on one sequencing platform. The study combined high-throughput TCR immunosequencing, statistical association of individual TCRs with disease status, and machine learning to predict cytomegalovirus infection status. Among 398 genotyped donors of the cohort, an average of about 240,000 unique TCR beta nucleotide sequences were sequenced per donor, about a sixth of them non-productive. Besides the first cohort of under 700 subjects, a separate validation cohort made up of 120 or so different subjects was used. The later analysis used no new phenotypic data to find candidate immune exposures, relying instead on TCR beta sequences and their occurrence across donors. The genetic ancestry cluster associated with self-reported Caucasian donors included 81% of the roughly 400 genotyped donors. To study patterns of TCR occurrence, a later analysis re-analyzed previously published TCR beta repertoires from more than 550 donors and added high-resolution HLA genotyping. The study aimed to test whether cataloging public T cell receptors could reveal signatures of past pathogen exposure. Because of strong linkage in the cohort, five DR-DQ haplotypes were treated as single units for association and clustering. Both class I and class II loci were covered by HLA typing, at four-digit resolution. The number of donors typed differed by locus, with roughly 620-630 for A, B, C, DRB1 and DQB1, around 500 for DQA1, 600 to 610 for DPA1, and some 440 for DPB1. To decide whether each TCR beta V gene segment behaved as functional or pseudogenic, an earlier analysis of 587 of the donors relied on high-throughput TCR beta sequencing. In a later genetic analysis, genome-wide SNP genotypes for about three fifths of the roughly 670 donors were used, and that subset was treated as a discovery cohort. An early release that covered some 640 HLA-typed donors contained around 330 gigabases of sequencing data and some 87 million unique TCR sequences. Donor age, sex, ethnicity and CMV serostatus were compiled alongside the repertoire data. Using immunosequencing, the study profiled T cell repertoires from around 680 subjects and related those repertoires to cytomegalovirus serostatus. Broad study findings and their caveats: The study listed 150 to 200 TCR beta chains as associated with cytomegalovirus. Most CMV-associated TCR beta chains appeared to be HLA-restricted in a later analysis, and the HLA associations seemed to be driven largely by CMV exposure. A later analysis found that TCR association rates varied across HLA loci, with DRB1 alleles showing the most associated TCRs and HLA-C alleles the fewest. Broadly in line with IMGT annotations, most TCR beta V segments showed up in productive rearrangements about 87% or about 30% of the time in an earlier analysis of several hundred of the donors. Because counts were too low, roughly 16 rarely observed V segments, including chromosome 9 orphons, were excluded from the earlier analysis of about 500 of the donors. An association between a missense DCLRE1C variant and V-gene and J-gene trimming of TCR beta chains was found in a later genetic analysis and replicated in an independent cohort. The only immune exposure information available for the cohort was CMV serostatus. A further reported finding was that TCR beta sequences accurately predicted the HLA-A and HLA-B alleles for most subjects in the first cohort. A later analysis reported that several top co-occurrence clusters appeared linked to parvovirus B19, influenza, CMV and Epstein-Barr virus. Linkage disequilibrium might explain the correlated functional status among segregating V segments, but an unknown experimental factor could not be excluded. Only TCR beta chains were sequenced in this cohort, and the absence of alpha or paired-chain data limited detectable features. In a later analysis, HLA-associated TCR beta chains showed more clonal expansion and lower generation probabilities than non-associated chains that were equally common. Compared with the approximately 710-donor mean, donors in an Asian-associated ancestry cluster had fewer N-insertions in productive TCRs, according to a later genetic analysis. The sequencing pipeline was judged likely to have produced a cluster of highly shared sequence variants as a technical artifact. Sequencing depth was assumed to be roughly uniform across donors in the presence/absence analyses, though that assumption may not hold. The authors suggested that the approach could potentially be extended to other disease states and immunological phenotypes. Cytomegalovirus status was reported to be diagnosed by the classifier with high specificity and sensitivity in both the original and validation cohorts. While some public TCRs were present in many individuals, most TCR sequences turned up only very rarely across donors. The 87-base-pair reads could not distinguish some IMGT-functional V segments, including TRBV6-2 and TRBV6-3, so those segments were excluded. Because HLA typing was missing for some donors at each locus, association tests included only the typed subset. A later analysis associated some 17,000 TCR beta sequences with specific HLA alleles at a false discovery rate of 0.05. When HLA alleles, especially DR and DQ, strongly co-occurred, TCR associations were difficult to assign to individual alleles. In vitro tests confirmed that a few of the cytomegalovirus-associated TCR beta chains recognize cytomegalovirus antigens.

The protocol used for the library was the immunoSEQ multiplex PCR assay. The multiplex PCR relied on a mix of 60 forward primers for TCR Vbeta segments and 13 reverse primers for TCR Jbeta segments. Amplification of the CDR3 region of rearranged TCR beta genes was performed with a multiplex PCR assay on genomic DNA. The amplified TCR beta libraries were sequenced on the Illumina HiSeq System as 87-base-pair reads. Turning to the authors' computational methods: In a later analysis, 70 million to 95 million unique TCR beta chains were counted across the approximately 670 repertoires, and about 9.9 million of these chains were shared by at least two donors. A nearest-neighbor algorithm error-corrected the raw reads and collapsed the reads into unique sequences, merging closely related sequences to remove PCR and sequencing errors. To assign V, D and J gene segments, CDR3 sequences were aligned to IMGT reference sequences. Each retained sequence needed at least a six-nucleotide match to both a V gene segment and a J gene segment. A rearrangement was called productive if the CDR3 had no stop codons and remained in frame with V and J, and every other rearrangement was called non-productive. Following IMGT convention, CDR3 was defined as the stretch from the second conserved V-encoded cysteine to the conserved J-encoded phenylalanine. The earlier analysis of about 640 of the donors excluded any sequence lacking an unambiguous match to a single V gene segment. An earlier analysis of 587 of the donors called V segments functional above 56.7% productive rearrangements and segregating when the between-donor standard deviation exceeded 5%. A statistical classification framework was developed to diagnose cytomegalovirus status using the catalog of TCR beta chain sequences. In a later analysis, TCR nucleotide sequences were compared against IMGT/GENE-DB human TR gene sequences so that V and J genes could be assigned. A later analysis assigned CDR3 sequences and most-parsimonious VDJ recombination scenarios with the TCRdist pipeline. In a later analysis, each TCR beta chain was defined by its CDR3 amino acid sequence together with its V-gene family, and reads lacking a unique V-gene family were excluded. To address suspected cross-contamination and a sequencing artifact, a later analysis removed under 600 highly shared, low-generation-probability nucleotide sequences. A later analysis calculated a clonal expansion index for each public chain from normalized within-repertoire ranks of inferred template counts. A later analysis computed generation probabilities with a VDJ recombination model fitted to out-of-frame rearrangements, and checked the results against IGoR. In a later analysis, hypergeometric tests were used to score TCR-TCR, TCR-HLA and TCR-CMV co-occurrence, with a repertoire-size bias correction applied to TCR pairs. A later analysis estimated false discovery rates by permuting HLA or CMV assignments 20 times. In a later analysis, co-occurring TCRs were grouped with DBSCAN, and TCRdist sequence similarity was added when clustering was performed within HLA-allele-positive subsets. Repertoires with fewer than 30,000 or more than 120,000 public chains, plus five repertoires with anomalous nucleotide sharing, were excluded from co-occurrence clustering. TCRdb took over this immuneACCESS table, retaining in-frame rearrangements with V and J assigned. Such tables are incomplete; in checked studies, under half of the missing clones stem from an unresolved V gene, and the remainder is unexplained. Clone size and the V and J calls come from that table; the DNA yielded D and trimming. Present in this sample are some 150,000 clones, 79% of which were seen just once. Clones ranked in the top ten supply approximately 6% of the sample.

In regard to this clone: Its antigen specificity is not known. No per-base quality is available; no much larger clone lies one base away.

The germline V gene sets CDR1 to SGHRS and CDR2 to YFSETQ. V is pared back by 2 bases and J by 4 bases, with 12 bases lying between the germline termini. Including the terminal cysteine and phenylalanine, the CDR3 comprises 14 residues. Of all the DNA, just the CDR3 is kept, 42 bases in frame from base 1. In total, approximately 690 healthy bone marrow donors made up the cohort. All cohort members were sampled while nominally healthy, although unrecorded immune exposures were likely present. The donor tested CMV seropositive, placing the donor among the 289 seropositive members of the cohort. Every donor gave a peripheral blood sample, and the peripheral blood mononuclear cells from that sample were used for TCR beta sequencing. The Qiagen DNeasy Blood Extraction Kit was used to extract genomic DNA from the blood cell samples.

The sequence links TRBV5-1 to TRBJ1-2; no D gene can be assigned with confidence. The sequenced sample consisted of PBMCs. The sequence was obtained from a middle-aged man in good health and CMV-seropositive. Here the CDR3 is given as CASSLAVGFYGYTF. The nucleotide sequence reads TGCGCCAGCAGCTTAGCGGTGGGGTTCTATGGCTACACCTTC.